This T cell receptor beta chain is from a study of identifying expanded T cells in peripheral blood. The J segment lost 4 bases and the V segment lost 1 base, leaving 6 bases of the junction unmatched. The CDR3 length is 17 residues. The germline gives CDR1 MDHEN, CDR2 SYDVKM. Method: immunoSEQ multiplex PCR; TCRdb's copy keeps in-frame clones and lacks some. The sample consists of about 80,000 clones, over 80% of them appearing once. This chain links TRBV28 with TRBJ2-1, with 11 bases fitting TRBD2. The sample taken for sequencing was blood. The clonotype originates from a person aged 18 to 70 in good health. CDR3 region: CASSLFLAGGSYNEQFF. The CDR3 DNA reads as TGTGCCAGCAGTTTATTCCTAGCGGGAGGCTCTTACAATGAGCAGTTCTTC.